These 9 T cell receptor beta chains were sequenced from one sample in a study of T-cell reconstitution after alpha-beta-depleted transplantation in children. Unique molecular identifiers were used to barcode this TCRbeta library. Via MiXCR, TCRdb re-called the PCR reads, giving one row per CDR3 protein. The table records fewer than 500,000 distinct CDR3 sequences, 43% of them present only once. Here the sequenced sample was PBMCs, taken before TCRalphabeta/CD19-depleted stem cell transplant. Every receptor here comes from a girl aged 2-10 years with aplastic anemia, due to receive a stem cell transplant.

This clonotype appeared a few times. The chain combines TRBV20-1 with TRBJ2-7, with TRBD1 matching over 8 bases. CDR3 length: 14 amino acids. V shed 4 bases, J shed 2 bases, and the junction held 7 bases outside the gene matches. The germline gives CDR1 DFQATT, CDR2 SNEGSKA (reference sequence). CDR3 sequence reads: CSAKTGGKPYEQYF. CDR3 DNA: TGCAGTGCTAAAACAGGGGGGAAGCCCTACGAGCAGTACTTC.

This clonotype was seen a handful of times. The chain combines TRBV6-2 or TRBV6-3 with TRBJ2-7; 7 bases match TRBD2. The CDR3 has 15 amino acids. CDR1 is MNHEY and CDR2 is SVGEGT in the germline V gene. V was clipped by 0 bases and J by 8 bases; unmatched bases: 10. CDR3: CASSYSGAGSTKQYF. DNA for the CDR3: TGTGCCAGCAGTTACTCGGGAGCGGGATCTACGAAGCAGTACTTC.

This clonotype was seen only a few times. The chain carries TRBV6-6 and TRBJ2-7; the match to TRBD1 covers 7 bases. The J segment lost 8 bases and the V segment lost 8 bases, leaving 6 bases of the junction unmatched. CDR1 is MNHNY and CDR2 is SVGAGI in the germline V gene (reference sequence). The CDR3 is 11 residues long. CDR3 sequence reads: CASGTATQQYF. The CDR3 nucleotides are TGTGCCAGCGGGACAGCTACCCAGCAGTACTTC.

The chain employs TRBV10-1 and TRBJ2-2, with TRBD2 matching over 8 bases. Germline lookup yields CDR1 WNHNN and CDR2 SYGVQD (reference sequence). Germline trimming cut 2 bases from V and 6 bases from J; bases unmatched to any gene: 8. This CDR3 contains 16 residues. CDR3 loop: CASSEGPAGAAGELFF. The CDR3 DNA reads TGCGCCAGCAGTGAGGGGCCAGCGGGGGCCGCCGGGGAGCTGTTTTTT.

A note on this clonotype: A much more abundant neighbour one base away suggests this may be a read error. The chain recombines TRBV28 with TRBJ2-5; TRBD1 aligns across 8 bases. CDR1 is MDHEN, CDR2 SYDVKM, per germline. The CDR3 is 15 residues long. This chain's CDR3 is CASSAPTGVAETRYF. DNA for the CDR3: TGTGCCAGCAGTGCGCCGACAGGGGTCGCGGAGACCCGGTACTTC.

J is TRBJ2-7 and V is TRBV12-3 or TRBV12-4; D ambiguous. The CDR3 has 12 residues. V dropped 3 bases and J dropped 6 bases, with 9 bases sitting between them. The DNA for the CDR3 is TGTGCCAGCAGTTTCCCTGGCAGCGAGCAGTACTTC. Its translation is CASSFPGSEQYF.

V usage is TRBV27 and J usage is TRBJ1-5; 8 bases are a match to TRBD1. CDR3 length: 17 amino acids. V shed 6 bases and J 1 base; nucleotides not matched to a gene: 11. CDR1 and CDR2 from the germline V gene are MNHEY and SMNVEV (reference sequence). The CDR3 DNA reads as TGTGCCAGCAGCCCGGACAGGGTGAGTGGAAGCAATCAGCCCCAGCATTTT. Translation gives CASSPDRVSGSNQPQHF.

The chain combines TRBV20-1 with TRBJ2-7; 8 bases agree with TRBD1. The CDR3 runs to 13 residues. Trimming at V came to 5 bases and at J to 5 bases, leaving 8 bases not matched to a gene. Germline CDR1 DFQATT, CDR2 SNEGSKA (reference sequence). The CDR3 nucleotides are TGCAGTGCTGATGGACAGGGAATCCACGAGCAGTACTTC. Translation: CSADGQGIHEQYF.

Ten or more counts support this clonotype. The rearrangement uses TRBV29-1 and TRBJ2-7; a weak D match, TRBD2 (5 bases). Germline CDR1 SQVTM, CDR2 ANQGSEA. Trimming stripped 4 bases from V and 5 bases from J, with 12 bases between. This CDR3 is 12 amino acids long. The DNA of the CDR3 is TGCAGCGTTGTCCGGGGTATGGACGAGCAGTACTTC. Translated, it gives CSVVRGMDEQYF.